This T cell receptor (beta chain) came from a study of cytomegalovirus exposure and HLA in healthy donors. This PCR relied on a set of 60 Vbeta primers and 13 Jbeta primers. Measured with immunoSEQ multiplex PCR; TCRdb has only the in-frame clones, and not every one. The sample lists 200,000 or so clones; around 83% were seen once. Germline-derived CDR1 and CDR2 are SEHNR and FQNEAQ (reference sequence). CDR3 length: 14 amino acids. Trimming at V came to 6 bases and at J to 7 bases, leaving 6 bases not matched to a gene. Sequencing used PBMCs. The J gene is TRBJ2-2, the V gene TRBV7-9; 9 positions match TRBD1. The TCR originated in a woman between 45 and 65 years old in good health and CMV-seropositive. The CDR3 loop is CASRGTGSHGELFF. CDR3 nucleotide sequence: TGTGCCAGCAGGGGGACAGGGTCTCACGGGGAGCTGTTTTTT. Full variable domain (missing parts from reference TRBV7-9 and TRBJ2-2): DTGVSQNPRHKITKRGQNVTFRCDPISEHNRLYWYRQTLGQGPEFLTYFQNEAQLEKSRLLSDRFSAERPKGSFSTLEIQRTEQGDSAMYLCASRGTGSHGELFFGEGSRLTVL.